The source of this T cell receptor (beta chain) is a study of T-cell memory formation after mild COVID-19. Whole-study findings and limits: Some clones that responded turned up in pre-infection memory, which suggests that cross-reactive memory joined in.

As concerns this clonotype: Its antigen is unidentified.

TCRdb processed the 5' RACE reads anew with MiXCR; each CDR3 protein has one entry. The repertoire has around 310,000 distinct CDR3 sequences, less than 20% of them found once; the top ten carry 20% to 25%. Trimming took 2 bases from V and 6 from J; bases not matched to a gene: 3. The CDR3 runs to 14 residues. Germline CDR1 and CDR2: SGDLS and YYNGEE. This chain links TRBV9 with TRBJ1-4; TRBD1 matches at 8 bases. Sequencing was done on a sample of PBMCs or a T cell subset sorted from them (not recorded which). The origin of this receptor is a man between 18 and 29 years old who had mild COVID-19 (a few samples of this study predate the infection). Cell type and time point are not known. In DNA form, the CDR3 reads TGTGCCAGCAGCGTGACAGGGGTGGATGAAAAACTGTTTTTT. This codes for CASSVTGVDEKLFF.